This T cell receptor beta chain was sequenced in a study of shared clonotypes between healthy human individuals. The V end lost 2 bases, the J end lost 0 bases, and 6 bases lay between the germline ends. CDR1 is SGHRS, CDR2 YFSETQ, per germline. The CDR3 covers 13 residues. As defined, naive CD8 cells were CD45RO-negative and positively selected for CCR7, with terminally differentiated effector memory CD45RA+ cells excluded. About this clone itself: At the DNA level, this CDR3 is encoded by other sequences in the same sample as well.

The table came from immunoSEQ multiplex PCR; TCRdb's copy has only in-frame clones and leaves some out. Of millions of clones in the sample, 85% to 95% are singletons; the top ten hold 0.9% to 1.3%. V gene TRBV5-1 combines with J gene TRBJ2-7; no firm D call. Sample: naive CD8+ T cells sorted from blood. The receptor comes from a man younger than 30 in good health. Here the CDR3 DNA reads TGCGCCAGCAGCTTTACCAGCTCCTACGAGCAGTACTTC. Protein product: CASSFTSSYEQYF.